Listed here are 10 T cell receptor beta chains from one sample, sequenced in a study of blood T cell repertoires in COVID-19. Here immunoSEQ multiplex PCR was the method, and the copy in TCRdb shows in-frame clones only, minus some. The table lists approximately 190,000 clones, about 81% of them singletons. Sequenced sample: peripheral blood. These receptors originate from a man younger than 40 with active or convalescent COVID-19.

The CDR3, as DNA: TGTGCCAGCAGCCCAATACGGACAGGGGCAAACACCGGGGAGCTGTTTTTT. It codes for CASSPIRTGANTGELFF. The chain is built from TRBV28 and TRBJ2-2, with 9 bases identical to TRBD1. Germline CDR1 reads MDHEN; CDR2 reads SYDVKM. This CDR3 is 17 amino acids long. The V segment lost 6 bases and the J segment 2 bases; nucleotides outside the gene matches: 10.

The chain's CDR3 is CASSGGDRGRYGYTF. The CDR3 coding sequence is TGTGCCAGCAGTGGGGGAGACAGGGGTCGTTATGGCTACACCTTC. This chain uses TRBV27 with TRBJ1-2; 8 nucleotides align to TRBD1. Germline trimming cut 5 bases from V and 5 bases from J; bases unmatched to any gene: 10. From germline, CDR1 is MNHEY and CDR2 SMNVEV (reference sequence). There are 15 residues in the CDR3.

This chain connects TRBV10-3 to TRBJ2-2; D possibly corresponds to TRBD2 (5 bases). CDR1 and CDR2 (germline): ENHRY, SYGVKD. Deletions cut 6 bases from V and 4 bases from J, with 9 bases between. The CDR3 consists of 13 residues. This CDR3 is CAIRTGSTGELFF. The CDR3 DNA reads as TGTGCCATCAGGACGGGGTCCACCGGGGAGCTGTTTTTT.

The gene calls are TRBV3-1 (or the pseudogene TRBV3-2) and TRBJ2-5, with D tentatively TRBD2 (7 bases). Germline assignment: CDR1 LGHDT and CDR2 YNNKEL (reference sequence). This CDR3 is built from 19 residues. Trimming pared 0 bases from V and 7 bases from J, leaving 27 bases between. The CDR3 bases are TGTGCCAGCAGCCAAGACGCTCTTAGGCGGGGGCCCCCGGGGGGGACCCAGTACTTC. It yields the protein CASSQDALRRGPPGGTQYF.

This chain uses TRBV5-1 with TRBJ2-7; the D gene is possibly TRBD1 (6 bases). CDR1 is SGHRS, CDR2 YFSETQ, per germline. The CDR3 consists of 14 residues. Deletions cut 0 bases from V and 0 bases from J, with 7 bases between. The CDR3 DNA is TGCGCCAGCAGCTTGGGGACAGCCTCCTACGAGCAGTACTTC. This codes for CASSLGTASYEQYF.

V and J are TRBV2 and TRBJ1-1, with TRBD1 matching 10 bases. This CDR3 has 15 amino acids. Looked up from germline, CDR1 is SNHLY and CDR2 is FYNNEI. V shed 7 bases, J shed 2 bases, and the junction held 7 bases outside the gene matches. This CDR3 reads CASKSSTGGNTEAFF. The DNA for the CDR3 is TGTGCCAGCAAATCCTCGACAGGGGGCAACACTGAAGCTTTCTTT.

The chain carries TRBV4-1 and TRBJ1-4, with 7 bases fitting TRBD1. Looked up from germline, CDR1 is MGHRA and CDR2 is YSYEKL. V was clipped by 1 base and J by 6 bases; unmatched bases: 14. CDR3 size: 18 residues. DNA of the CDR3: TGCGCCAGCAGCCAAGTGCACAGGGGTCGCAAGAAGGATGAAAAACTGTTTTTT. Protein sequence: CASSQVHRGRKKDEKLFF.

The CDR3 spells CATSRDRGTTNEKLFF. The DNA of the CDR3 is TGTGCCACCAGCAGGGACAGGGGAACAACTAATGAAAAACTGTTTTTT. The chain couples TRBV15 to TRBJ1-4, with 9 bases fitting TRBD1. Germline lookup yields CDR1 LNHNV and CDR2 YYDKDF (reference sequence). V was pared by 3 bases and J by 0 bases, with 2 bases of the junction left unmatched. CDR3 length: 16 residues.

The CDR3 spells CAWEQGGNTIYF. The CDR3 DNA reads as TGTGCCTGGGAACAGGGAGGGAACACCATATATTTT. The V call is TRBV30, the J call TRBJ1-3; D possibly corresponds to TRBD1 (6 bases). The germline V gene encodes CDR1 GTSNPN and CDR2 SVGIG (reference sequence). V dropped 5 bases and J dropped 7 bases, with 12 bases sitting between them. This CDR3 spans 12 amino acids.

The chain employs TRBV18 and TRBJ2-7; D remains unclear. The germline V and J ends were trimmed by 5 bases and 0 bases, with 8 bases remaining between them. Germline-derived CDR1 and CDR2 are KGHSH and LQKENI. The CDR3 runs 13 residues. The CDR3 region is CASSSSPSYEQYV. CDR3 sequence (DNA): TGTGCCAGCTCATCATCCCCCTCCTACGAGCAGTACGTC.